The 2 T cell receptor beta chains in this list originate from one sample, sequenced in a study of blood T cells in healthy people across ages (dated by TCRdb to between 2014 and 2017). The library was generated by 5' RACE. The data were produced on an Illumina HiSeq 2500. The second PCR ran for about 6 to 11 cycles and used a J-beta primer mix along with a sample-barcoded 5' primer. TCRdb ran its own pipeline on the public reads, namely fastp trimming at Q25 and MiXCR clone calling, and kept in-frame beta chains. Rows are combined by CDR3 protein, so each entry shows the most common genes and DNA. This sample gives 700,000 or so distinct CDR3 sequences in total; about a fifth of them show up just once. The ten top clones hold about 22% of the sample. What was sequenced was blood. Every receptor here comes from a man between 65 and 80 years old in good health.

V usage is TRBV6-1 and J usage is TRBJ2-7; D perhaps matches TRBD1 (6 bases). V dropped 4 bases and J dropped 4 bases, with 14 bases sitting between them. The CDR3 has 14 residues. CDR1 is MNHNS and CDR2 is SASEGT in the germline V gene. The CDR3 sequence: CASSVQDRYYEQYV. Written as DNA, the CDR3 is TGTGCCAGCAGTGTACAGGACAGATATTACGAGCAGTACGTC.

The chain uses TRBV28 and TRBJ2-1; 7 bases are shared with TRBD1. This CDR3 region has 15 residues. Germline V gene lookup returns CDR1 MDHEN and CDR2 SYDVKM. The V and J ends lost 5 bases and 8 bases, in that order; junction bases with no gene match: 12. The CDR3 loop is CASSKLTGIRHEQFF. CDR3 bases: TGTGCCAGCAGTAAATTGACAGGGATTCGGCATGAGCAGTTCTTC.